Sequencing of this T cell receptor (beta chain) was carried out in a study of CD8 T cells in ankylosing spondylitis. Each CDR3 protein gets one entry after TCRdb re-called the 5' RACE reads with MiXCR. The repertoire holds approximately 340,000 distinct CDR3 sequences, roughly 15% seen once, with roughly 1.1% in the top ten. This TCR was recovered from a male donor with ankylosing spondylitis or in good health (not recorded which). The sample comprised blood, either unsorted or a sorted T cell fraction (not recorded which).

CDR3 in amino acids: CASGSPGTGDYEQYF. DNA of the CDR3: TGTGCTAGTGGTTCACCCGGGACAGGTGATTACGAGCAGTACTTC. The rearrangement joins TRBV12-5 to TRBJ2-7; 8 positions match TRBD1. Germline CDR1 and CDR2: LGHNT and FRNRAP. The V gene end was trimmed by 4 bases and the J gene end by 4 bases; junction bases not matched to a gene: 9. The CDR3 has 15 amino acids.